This record covers a single T cell receptor (beta chain). The CDR3 is 17 amino acids. V was clipped by 2 bases and J by 0 bases, with 14 bases between them. The RNA, about 0.45 to 1 ug, was put through reverse transcription using random hexamers. A single record per CDR3 protein comes from TCRdb applying MiXCR to the immunoSEQ multiplex PCR reads. The data hold about 130,000 distinct CDR3 sequences, with about 94% observed a single time. The data are from a study of CD8 T cells in Susac syndrome. The chain recombines TRBV12-3 or TRBV12-4 with TRBJ1-3; D not resolved. This TCR derives from a human donor with Susac syndrome. Sequences were obtained from CD8+ T cells from PBMCs. CDR3 in amino acids: CASSLRNGLYSGNTIYF. The CDR3 region has the DNA TGTGCCAGCAGTTTAAGGAATGGGCTTTACTCTGGAAACACCATATATTTT.